These 20 T cell receptor beta chains were sequenced from one sample in a study of blood T cell repertoires in COVID-19. Clones were read by immunoSEQ multiplex PCR, and TCRdb kept only the in-frame ones, dropping some. The table records 200,000 to 300,000 clones, 84% of them present only once. The sequenced sample was peripheral blood. The receptors stem from a man between 60 and 75 years old with acute or convalescent COVID-19.

This clone was observed once. The chain is built from TRBV7-9 and TRBJ2-2; 9 nucleotides match TRBD2. V lost 5 bases to trimming and J lost 5 bases; unmatched junction nucleotides: 6. The CDR3 length is 15 residues. Germline assignment: CDR1 SEHNR and CDR2 FQNEAQ (reference sequence). The CDR3 sequence is CASSAGTSRTGELFF. The CDR3 nucleotides are TGTGCCAGCAGCGCCGGGACTAGCCGAACCGGGGAGCTGTTTTTT.

The V gene is TRBV15, the J gene TRBJ2-1; 10 bases map to TRBD2. V shed 3 bases, J shed 7 bases, and the junction held 6 bases outside the gene matches. Germline loops: CDR1 LNHNV, CDR2 YYDKDF (reference sequence). This CDR3 is 15 amino acids long. CDR3 DNA: TGTGCCACCAGCAGCAGCGGGAGGGCTAGGAATGAGCAGTTCTTC. Translated, it gives CATSSSGRARNEQFF.

This clone was counted a single time. The CDR3 DNA reads TGTGCCAGCAGCTCAAGACACCCTGAAGCTTTCTTT. As protein: CASSSRHPEAFF. V is TRBV7-8 and J is TRBJ1-1; D is undetermined. The V gene's germline CDR1 is SGHVS and CDR2 FQNEAQ. CDR3 length: 12 amino acids. The V end was cut by 4 bases, the J end by 6 bases, with 9 bases between.

Only one count was recorded for this clone. CDR3 nucleotide sequence: TGTGCCAGCAGCCAATTCTTAGGAGATGGGGCCAACGTCCTGACTTTC. Amino acids: CASSQFLGDGANVLTF. The V gene is TRBV4-2, the J gene TRBJ2-6; no clear D. CDR3 length equals 16 residues. V lost 2 bases to trimming and J lost 3 bases, with 11 bases between them. Germline V lookup: CDR1 LGHNA, CDR2 YNFKEQ.

The chain combines TRBV6-5 with TRBJ2-2; TRBD1 is a possible D gene (6 bases). The V gene lost 0 bases and the J gene lost 6 bases, with 11 bases spanning the gap. The CDR3 extends over 15 amino acids. From germline, CDR1 is MNHEY and CDR2 SVGAGI. CDR3 DNA: TGTGCCAGCAGTTACTCGTACAGGGTATCCGGGGAGCTGTTTTTT. Translated: CASSYSYRVSGELFF.

The chain's CDR3 is CASSLTSGRAWARTDTQYF. For the CDR3, the DNA is TGTGCCAGCAGCTTAACTAGCGGGAGAGCGTGGGCGAGAACAGATACGCAGTATTTT. This sequence joins TRBV7-3 and TRBJ2-3, with 9 bases identical to TRBD2. Losses at the gene ends were 0 bases for V and 3 bases for J; bases not matched to a gene: 13. Germline values: CDR1 SGHTA, CDR2 FQGTGA. This CDR3 comprises 19 residues. Full variable domain (missing parts from reference TRBV7-3 and TRBJ2-3): GAGVSQTPSNKVTEKGKYVELRCDPISGHTALYWYRQSLGQGPEFLIYFQGTGAADDSGLPNDRFFAVRPEGSVSTLKIQRTERGDSAVYLCASSLTSGRAWARTDTQYFGPGTRLTVL.

This chain links TRBV4-3 with TRBJ2-2, with a possible D match to TRBD1 (6 bases). The V gene's germline CDR1 is LGHNA and CDR2 YSLEER. The CDR3 is 18 amino acids. The V end lost 0 bases, the J end lost 0 bases, and 14 bases lay between the germline ends. CDR3 sequence: CASSQDPTGSANTGELFF. Here the CDR3 DNA reads TGCGCCAGCAGCCAAGATCCTACAGGGTCTGCGAACACCGGGGAGCTGTTTTTT.

The gene calls are TRBV18 and TRBJ1-1, with D possibly TRBD1 on 5 matching bases. Trimming removed 7 bases at V and 7 bases at J, with 16 bases between. Germline V gene lookup returns CDR1 KGHSH and CDR2 LQKENI. CDR3 size: 13 residues. CDR3 protein: CASLGGIRDEAFF. CDR3 in DNA: TGTGCCAGCTTGGGGGGGATAAGGGATGAAGCTTTCTTT. The whole variable domain, filled in from reference TRBV18 and TRBJ1-1, reads NAGVMQNPRHLVRRRGQEARLRCSPMKGHSHVYWYRQLPEEGLKFMVYLQKENIIDESGMPKERFSAEFPKEGPSILRIQQVVRGDSAAYFCASLGGIRDEAFFGQGTRLTVV.

As concerns this clone: This CDR3 is also generated by other DNA sequences in the sample. The chain couples TRBV6-5 to TRBJ1-5; D remains unclear. The CDR3 consists of 11 residues. The germline V and J ends were trimmed by 8 bases and 2 bases, with 4 bases remaining between them. Germline V gene data show CDR1 as MNHEY and CDR2 as SVGAGI. The DNA for the CDR3 is TGTGCCAGCTCTCGCAATCAGCCCCAGCATTTT. Residues: CASSRNQPQHF.

The J gene is TRBJ1-2, the V gene TRBV5-1, with TRBD1 matching over 8 bases. CDR1 and CDR2 from the germline V gene are SGHRS and YFSETQ. The CDR3 is 11 amino acids. V shed 7 bases, J shed 8 bases, and the junction held 4 bases outside the gene matches. The CDR3 is CASQGARGYTF. The CDR3 bases are TGCGCCAGCCAGGGGGCTAGGGGCTACACCTTC.

This chain joins TRBV29-1 and TRBJ2-7, with TRBD2 as a possible D gene (5 bases). The CDR3 is 13 amino acids. Germline V gene data show CDR1 as SQVTM and CDR2 as ANQGSEA. V shed 2 bases and J shed 3 bases, with 11 bases lying between them. CDR3 amino acids: CSVETSSGYEQYF. CDR3 in DNA: TGCAGCGTTGAAACTAGTTCGGGCTACGAGCAGTACTTC.

This chain uses TRBV7-9 with TRBJ2-4; D gene uncertain. CDR3 size: 17 residues. In germline, CDR1 is SEHNR, CDR2 FQNEAQ (reference sequence). V was shortened by 5 bases and J by 0 bases, with 17 bases between the two germline ends. This CDR3 is CASSRAGGVLAKNIQYF. In DNA form, the CDR3 reads TGTGCCAGCAGCCGAGCCGGTGGAGTCTTAGCCAAAAACATTCAGTACTTC.

The chain carries TRBV3-1 (or the pseudogene TRBV3-2) and TRBJ1-5, with 8 bases matching TRBD1. Per the germline V gene, CDR1 is LGHDT and CDR2 is YNNKEL (reference sequence). The J segment lost 5 bases and the V segment lost 4 bases, leaving 4 bases of the junction unmatched. This CDR3 is built from 14 residues. CDR3: CASSPGQGYQPQHF. CDR3 DNA: TGTGCCAGCAGCCCTGGACAGGGTTATCAGCCCCAGCATTTT.

This chain connects TRBV27 to TRBJ2-7; 10 bases match TRBD1. Germline lookup yields CDR1 MNHEY and CDR2 SMNVEV (reference sequence). J lost 3 bases, V lost 6 bases, and 11 bases had no gene match. There are 16 residues in the CDR3. Here the CDR3 reads CASSFLGGTGDYEQYF. The CDR3 DNA is TGTGCCAGCAGCTTCCTAGGAGGGACAGGGGACTACGAGCAGTACTTC.

The chain combines TRBV11-2 with TRBJ2-3, with D possibly matching TRBD2 (5 bases). V lost 5 bases and J 1 base, leaving 13 bases between the germline ends. The CDR3 totals 15 residues. The germline V gene encodes CDR1 SGHAT and CDR2 FQNNGV. The DNA of the CDR3 is TGTGCCAGCAGCCCGATCCAGGAGGGCACAGATACGCAGTATTTT. Residues: CASSPIQEGTDTQYF.

Details on this clone: Other nucleotide sequences from this sample produce the same CDR3. V and J are TRBV12-3 or TRBV12-4 and TRBJ1-2; TRBD1 matches 10 bases. The CDR3 contains 13 residues. With 6 bases clipped from V and 8 bases from J, the junction kept 6 bases outside the gene matches. The CDR3 bases are TGTGCCAGCAGCCCGGGGACAGGGGTAGGCTACACCTTC. It encodes CASSPGTGVGYTF.

This clone appeared a few times. The rearrangement joins TRBV5-6 to TRBJ1-1; 9 bases fit TRBD1. CDR1 is SGHDT, CDR2 YYEEEE, per germline. J gave up 6 bases and V 3 bases, and 3 bases lay outside the gene matches. CDR3 length: 13 amino acids. Here the CDR3 DNA reads TGTGCCAGCAGCTGGGACAGGGACTCTGAAGCTTTCTTT. Encoded protein: CASSWDRDSEAFF. Filled out from reference TRBV5-6 and TRBJ1-1, the complete variable domain reads DAGVTQSPTHLIKTRGQQVTLRCSPKSGHDTVSWYQQALGQGPQFIFQYYEEEERQRGNFPDRFSGHQFPNYSSELNVNALLLGDSALYLCASSWDRDSEAFFGQGTRLTVV.

The gene calls are TRBV7-9 and TRBJ2-1; a weak D match, TRBD1 (6 bases). Germline CDR1 is SEHNR and CDR2 is FQNEAQ (reference sequence). The CDR3 runs 13 residues. V was cut by 3 bases and J by 4 bases, with 7 bases left in between. This CDR3 reads CASSFQGYNEQFF. CDR3 in DNA: TGTGCCAGCAGCTTCCAGGGGTACAATGAGCAGTTCTTC.

V usage is TRBV10-1 and J usage is TRBJ1-2; D not resolved. This CDR3 is 13 amino acids long. Germline CDR1 WNHNN, CDR2 SYGVQD (reference sequence). Trimming pared 8 bases from V and 4 bases from J, leaving 14 bases between. The CDR3 region is CASFGEDFYGYTF. The CDR3 DNA follows: TGCGCCAGCTTTGGAGAGGATTTCTATGGCTACACCTTC.

This clone was counted once. This chain uses TRBV27 with TRBJ1-1; TRBD1 matches at 8 bases. Germline V gene data show CDR1 as MNHEY and CDR2 as SMNVEV (reference sequence). V was pared by 0 bases and J by 5 bases, with 5 bases of the junction left unmatched. CDR3 length equals 15 residues. The CDR3 spells CASSLSGTGGTEAFF. The DNA for the CDR3 is TGTGCCAGCAGTTTATCCGGGACAGGTGGGACTGAAGCTTTCTTT.